In this sample, the clone carrying this T cell receptor beta chain turned up a few times. Its antigen remains unidentified. The sample belongs to a study of T-cell memory formation after mild COVID-19. The study's findings and limits: The SARS-CoV-2 specificity of second-wave clones reaching peak at day 37 remained unverified. Contracting CD4+ clones sat mainly in CM and EM; CD8+ in EMRA. Clones contracting across day 15 to 85 had a balanced CD4/CD8 profile; later expanding clones leaned CD4+. Some responding clones appeared in pre-infection memory, suggesting cross-reactive memory joined.

Per the germline V gene, CDR1 is SQVTM and CDR2 is ANQGSEA. The CDR3 covers 14 residues. J gave up 4 bases and V 6 bases, and 11 bases lay outside the gene matches. One entry per CDR3 protein results from TCRdb running MiXCR on the 5' RACE reads. Of roughly 380,000 distinct CDR3 sequences listed, 25% to 30% are singletons. The rearrangement links TRBV29-1 to TRBJ1-2, with 7 bases aligning to TRBD1. Sequencing used PBMCs or a T cell subset sorted from them (not recorded which). This receptor was obtained from an adult woman who had mild COVID-19 (a few samples of this study predate the infection). Cell type and time point are not known. In DNA, the CDR3 is TGCAGCGTGACCCCGGGAGGGGGCCCCTATGGCTACACCTTC. It specifies CSVTPGGGPYGYTF. The full variable domain, in which reference TRBV29-1 and TRBJ1-2 provide the parts outside the CDR3, is SAVISQKPSRDICQRGTSLTIQCQVDSQVTMMFWYRQQPGQSLTLIATANQGSEATYESGFVIDKFPISRPNLTFSTLTVSNMSPEDSSIYLCSVTPGGGPYGYTFGSGTRLTVV.